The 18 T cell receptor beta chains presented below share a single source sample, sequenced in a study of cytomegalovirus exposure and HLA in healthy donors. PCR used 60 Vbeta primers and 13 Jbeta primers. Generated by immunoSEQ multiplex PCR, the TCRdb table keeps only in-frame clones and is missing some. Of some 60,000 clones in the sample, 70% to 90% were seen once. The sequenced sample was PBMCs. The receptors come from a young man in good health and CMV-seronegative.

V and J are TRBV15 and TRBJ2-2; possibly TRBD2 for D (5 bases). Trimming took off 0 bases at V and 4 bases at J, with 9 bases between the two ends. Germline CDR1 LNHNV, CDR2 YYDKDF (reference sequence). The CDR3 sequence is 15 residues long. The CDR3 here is CATSRDQRVTGELFF. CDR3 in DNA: TGTGCCACCAGCAGAGATCAGAGGGTCACCGGGGAGCTGTTTTTT. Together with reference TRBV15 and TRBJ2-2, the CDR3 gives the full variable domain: DAMVIQNPRYQVTQFGKPVTLSCSQTLNHNVMYWYQQKSSQAPKLLFHYYDKDFNNEADTPDNFQSRRPNTSFCFLDIRSPGLGDTAMYLCATSRDQRVTGELFFGEGSRLTVL.

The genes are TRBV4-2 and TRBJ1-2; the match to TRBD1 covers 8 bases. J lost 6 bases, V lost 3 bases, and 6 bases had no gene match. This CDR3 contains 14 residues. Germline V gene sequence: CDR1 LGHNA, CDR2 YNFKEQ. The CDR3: CASSQGRGLNGYTF. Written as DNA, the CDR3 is TGTGCCAGCAGCCAGGGCAGGGGGCTAAATGGCTACACCTTC.

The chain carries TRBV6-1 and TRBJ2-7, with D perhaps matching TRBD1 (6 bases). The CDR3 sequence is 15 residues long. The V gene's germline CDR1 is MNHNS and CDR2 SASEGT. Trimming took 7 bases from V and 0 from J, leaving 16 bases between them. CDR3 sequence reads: CASNRELASSYEQYF. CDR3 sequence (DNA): TGTGCCAGCAACAGGGAGCTAGCCAGCTCCTACGAGCAGTACTTC.

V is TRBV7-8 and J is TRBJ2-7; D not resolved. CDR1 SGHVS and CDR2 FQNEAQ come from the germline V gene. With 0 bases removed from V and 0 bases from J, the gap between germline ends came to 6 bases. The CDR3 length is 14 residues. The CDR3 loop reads CASSLAMASYEQYF. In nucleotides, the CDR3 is TGTGCCAGCAGCTTAGCAATGGCCTCCTACGAGCAGTACTTC.

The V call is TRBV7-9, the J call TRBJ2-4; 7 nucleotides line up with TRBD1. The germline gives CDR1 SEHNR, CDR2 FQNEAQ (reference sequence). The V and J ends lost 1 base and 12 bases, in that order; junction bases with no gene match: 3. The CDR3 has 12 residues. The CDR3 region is CASSLVGDSQYF. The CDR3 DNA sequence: TGTGCCAGCAGCTTAGTGGGGGACAGTCAGTACTTC.

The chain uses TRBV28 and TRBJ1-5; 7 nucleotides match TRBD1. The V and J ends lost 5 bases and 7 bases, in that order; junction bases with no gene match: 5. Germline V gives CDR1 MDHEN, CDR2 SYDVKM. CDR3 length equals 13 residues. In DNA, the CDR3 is TGTGCCAGCAGTCCAGGGGGAAACCAGCCCCAGCATTTT. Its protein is CASSPGGNQPQHF. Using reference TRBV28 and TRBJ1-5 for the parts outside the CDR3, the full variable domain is DVKVTQSSRYLVKRTGEKVFLECVQDMDHENMFWYRQDPGLGLRLIYFSYDVKMKEKGDIPEGYSVSREKKERFSLILESASTNQTSMYLCASSPGGNQPQHFGDGTRLSIL.

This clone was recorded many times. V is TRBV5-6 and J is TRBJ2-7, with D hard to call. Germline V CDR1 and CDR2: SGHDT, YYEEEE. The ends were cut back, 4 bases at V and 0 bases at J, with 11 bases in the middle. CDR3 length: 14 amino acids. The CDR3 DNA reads TGTGCCAGCAGCCCGAGATTTAGCTCCTACGAGCAGTACTTC. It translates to CASSPRFSSYEQYF. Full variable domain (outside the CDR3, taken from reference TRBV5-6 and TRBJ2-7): DAGVTQSPTHLIKTRGQQVTLRCSPKSGHDTVSWYQQALGQGPQFIFQYYEEEERQRGNFPDRFSGHQFPNYSSELNVNALLLGDSALYLCASSPRFSSYEQYFGPGTRLTVT.

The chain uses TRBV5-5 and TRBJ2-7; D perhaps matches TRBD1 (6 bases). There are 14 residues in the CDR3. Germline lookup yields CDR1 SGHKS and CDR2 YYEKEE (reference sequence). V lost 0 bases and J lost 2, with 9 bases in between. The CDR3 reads CASSLDRAPYEQYF. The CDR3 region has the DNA TGTGCCAGCAGCTTGGACAGGGCCCCCTACGAGCAGTACTTC.

The CDR3 nucleotides read TGTGCCAGCAGCTTGAGTGGCACAGATACGCAGTATTTT. This sequence encodes CASSLSGTDTQYF. V usage is TRBV11-3 and J usage is TRBJ2-3; unclear D gene. The germline gives CDR1 SGHNT, CDR2 YENEEA. V lost 3 bases and J 1 base, leaving 5 bases between the germline ends. This CDR3 comprises 13 residues.

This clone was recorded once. The DNA for the CDR3 is TGTGCCAGCTGGGGTACAGGGACTACTTATAATTCACCCCTCCACTTT. Protein: CASWGTGTTYNSPLHF. The chain has TRBV2 and TRBJ1-6, with D possibly TRBD1 on 6 matching bases. CDR3 length: 16 amino acids. Per germline, CDR1 SNHLY and CDR2 FYNNEI. The germline V and J ends were trimmed by 8 bases and 4 bases, with 18 bases remaining between them.

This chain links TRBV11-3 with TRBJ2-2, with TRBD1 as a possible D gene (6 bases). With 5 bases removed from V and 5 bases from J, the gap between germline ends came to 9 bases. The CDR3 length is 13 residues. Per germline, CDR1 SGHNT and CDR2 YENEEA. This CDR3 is CASSPTGTGELFF. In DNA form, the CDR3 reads TGTGCCAGCAGCCCCACAGGGACCGGGGAGCTGTTTTTT.

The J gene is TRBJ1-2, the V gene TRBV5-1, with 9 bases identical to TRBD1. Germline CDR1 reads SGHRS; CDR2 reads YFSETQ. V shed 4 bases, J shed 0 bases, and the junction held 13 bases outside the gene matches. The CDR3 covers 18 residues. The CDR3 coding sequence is TGCGCCAGCAGCGGCACGGCAGGACAGGGGAGAGCTAACTATGGCTACACCTTC. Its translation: CASSGTAGQGRANYGYTF.

CDR3 protein: CASSLGVDLGSPLHF. CDR3 sequence (DNA): TGTGCCAGCAGCTTAGGTGTGGACTTAGGTTCACCCCTCCACTTT. This chain connects TRBV7-3 to TRBJ1-6; no clear D. From germline, CDR1 is SGHTA and CDR2 FQGTGA. Trimming cost V 2 bases and J 9 bases, with 14 bases left between them. This CDR3 is built from 15 residues.

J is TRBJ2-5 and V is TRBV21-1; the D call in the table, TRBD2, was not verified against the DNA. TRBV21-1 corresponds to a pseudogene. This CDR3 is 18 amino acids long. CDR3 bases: TGTGCCAGCAGCAAAGAACTGGGTCAGGCGAGCGGTGAAGAGACCCAGTACTTC. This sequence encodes CASSKELGQASGEETQYF.

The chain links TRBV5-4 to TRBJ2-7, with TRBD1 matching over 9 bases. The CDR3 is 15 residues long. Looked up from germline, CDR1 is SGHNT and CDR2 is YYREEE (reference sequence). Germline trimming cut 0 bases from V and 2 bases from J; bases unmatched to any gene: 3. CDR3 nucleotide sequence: TGTGCCAGCAGCTTGGGGGACAGGGCCCCCTACGAGCAGTACTTC. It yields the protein CASSLGDRAPYEQYF.

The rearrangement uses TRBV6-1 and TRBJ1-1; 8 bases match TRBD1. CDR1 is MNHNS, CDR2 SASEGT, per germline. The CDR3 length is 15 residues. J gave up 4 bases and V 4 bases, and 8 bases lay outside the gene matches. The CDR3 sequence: CASSGAGGDGTEAFF. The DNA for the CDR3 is TGTGCCAGCAGTGGGGCAGGGGGCGATGGCACTGAAGCTTTCTTT.

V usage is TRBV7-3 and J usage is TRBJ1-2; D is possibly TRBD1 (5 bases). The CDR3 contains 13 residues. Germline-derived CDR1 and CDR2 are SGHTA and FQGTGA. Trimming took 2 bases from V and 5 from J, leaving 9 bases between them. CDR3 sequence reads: CASSLDSPYGYTF. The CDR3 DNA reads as TGTGCCAGCAGCTTAGACAGCCCGTATGGCTACACCTTC.

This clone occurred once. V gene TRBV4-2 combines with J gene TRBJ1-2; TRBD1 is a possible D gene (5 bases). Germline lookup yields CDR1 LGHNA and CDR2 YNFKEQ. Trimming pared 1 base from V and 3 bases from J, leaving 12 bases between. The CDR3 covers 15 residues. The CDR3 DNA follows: TGTGCCAGCAGCCAAGTAACAGGCAGGGACTATGGCTACACCTTC. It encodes CASSQVTGRDYGYTF.